Detailed here is one TCR beta chain. The data originate from a study of T cell changes during pregnancy in multiple sclerosis. Data came from immunoSEQ multiplex PCR; TCRdb stores just in-frame clones and leaves some out. The sample gives 50,000 to 75,000 clones, about 90% of which show up once; less than 3.5% is in the top ten. This receptor was obtained from a female donor in good health, enrolled as a control in a pregnancy study. The sample consisted of peripheral blood, taken in the third trimester of pregnancy.

The CDR3 here is CASSAGGEGQPQHF. The CDR3 DNA reads as TGTGCCAGCAGTGCAGGGGGCGAGGGTCAGCCCCAGCATTTT. The genes are TRBV28 and TRBJ1-5; 8 nucleotides align to TRBD1. This CDR3 contains 14 residues. J gave up 6 bases and V 5 bases, and 6 bases lay outside the gene matches. Germline-derived CDR1 and CDR2 are MDHEN and SYDVKM.